This T cell receptor (beta chain) was captured in a study of chemoradiotherapy in HPV16-positive cancers. Study-level background: Functional T-cell assays on a couple of HPV16-positive patients' cells defined candidate HPV-specific clones and common TCR motifs.

Germline-derived CDR1 and CDR2 are ENHRY and SYGVKD. This CDR3 is 12 amino acids long. Profiled with immunoSEQ multiplex PCR; TCRdb holds only in-frame clones, not every one. The sample has approximately 12,000 clones, around 87% seen once. This clone appeared a few times. Its antigen is unidentified. General observations from the study: Candidate HPV-specific clones and E7-related TCR motifs grew in tumor during treatment. HPV-responsive T-cell expansion during chemoradiotherapy was linked to improved recurrence-free survival in HPV16-positive patients. Only a couple of HPV16-positive patients supplied the functional HPV-specificity definition.

V and J are TRBV10-3 and TRBJ1-1; D remains ambiguous. This receptor was taken from a human donor with HPV-associated anogenital cancer. The sequencing used blood, collected from a patient who underwent chemoradiotherapy. CDR3 nucleotides: TGTGCTACCCGGCCCGGCGGAACTGAAGCTTTCTTT. It encodes CATRPGGTEAFF.